This TCR beta chain was found in a study of T cells after yellow fever vaccination. Overall study: The SMART-Seq v4 Ultra Low Input method served to prepare the low-cell-number fractions.

TCRdb independently ran MiXCR on the 5' RACE reads; one entry per CDR3 protein. Of 46,000 or so distinct CDR3 sequences listed, 5% to 8% are singletons. General study findings and limits: Nearly all vaccine-responding clonotypes were undetectable in sorted memory subsets on day 0.

This clonotype was detected only a few times. Germline CDR1 and CDR2: MNHEY and SMNVEV (reference sequence). V was pared by 2 bases and J by 1 base, with 14 bases of the junction left unmatched. This CDR3 spans 19 amino acids. This rearrangement joins TRBV27 to TRBJ2-3; TRBD2 agrees at 8 bases. The sequence came from a man aged 30 to 39 who received the YFV17D yellow fever vaccine. Source: PBMCs, either bulk or a sorted T-cell subset (CD4+, CD8+, memory, or dextramer-sorted; not recorded which), taken 45 days after the yellow fever booster vaccination. The CDR3 here is CASSLAKGPGTRGTDTQYF. CDR3 DNA: TGTGCCAGCAGTTTAGCTAAGGGTCCCGGGACTAGGGGCACAGATACGCAGTATTTT.